What follows is one T cell receptor beta chain and its context. How the authors handled the data: Estimates of nucleated cell counts were drawn from the amplification of reference gene primers. The data were produced by immunoSEQ multiplex PCR, yet TCRdb's version contains in-frame clones alone and is incomplete. V, J and clone size derive from that table, while D and trimming were established from the DNA sequence. Among 150,000 to 200,000 clones listed, 75% to 90% were seen once. This entry belongs to a study of blood T cell repertoires in COVID-19. About the study: Samples representing acute and convalescent COVID-19 were sourced from the United States, Italy and Spain.

Self-reported history from a screening survey and questionnaire set each donor's cohort. Germline-derived CDR1 and CDR2 are SGHVS and FQNEAQ. V lost 2 bases, J lost 2 bases, and 7 bases lay in between. The CDR3 loop spans 13 amino acids. The chain links TRBV7-8 to TRBJ2-7; a possible D gene is TRBD2 (5 bases). This TCR was recovered from a man aged 70-80 years who had been exposed to COVID-19. Specimen: PBMCs or T cells enriched from blood (not recorded which). The CDR3 reads CASSLRETYEQYF. The CDR3 region has the DNA TGTGCCAGCAGCTTACGGGAAACCTACGAGCAGTACTTC. Using reference TRBV7-8 and TRBJ2-7 for the parts outside the CDR3, the full variable domain is GAGVSQSPRYKVAKRGQDVALRCDPISGHVSLFWYQQALGQGPEFLTYFQNEAQLDKSGLPSDRFFAERPEGSVSTLKIQRTQQEDSAVYLCASSLRETYEQYFGPGTRLTVT.